The clone carrying this T cell receptor beta chain showed up just once. Its antigen remains unknown. Other DNA sequences in the same sample also yield this CDR3. This sample was taken from a study of siplizumab effects on memory and regulatory T cells. General study findings and limits: Naive T cells, seemingly more diverse than memory cells, seemed major alloresponse contributors.

Roughly 9 x 10^4 TCR templates were assayed per sample. TCRdb's copy holds only in-frame clones and misses some; the assay was immunoSEQ multiplex PCR. This table holds 99,000 or so clones, just over 90% found once. CDR3 size: 13 residues. In germline, CDR1 is MGHRA, CDR2 YSYEKL. The ends were cut back, 1 base at V and 1 base at J, with 4 bases in the middle. Sequenced sample: CD4+ T cells sorted from blood. This chain uses TRBV4-1 with TRBJ1-2; D is unclear. The sequence was obtained from a human donor in good health. The CDR3 sequence: CASSQVLNYGYTF. The DNA of the CDR3 is TGCGCCAGCAGCCAAGTTCTTAACTATGGCTACACCTTC.